Listed here are 23 T cell receptor beta chains from one sample, sequenced in a study of blood T cell repertoires in COVID-19. Assay used: immunoSEQ multiplex PCR; TCRdb lists only in-frame clones, some missing. The sample lists approximately 220,000 clones, about 80% occurring once. Sequenced sample: peripheral blood. The receptors here all came from a woman under 40 who had recovered from COVID-19.

The CDR3 loop is CASSSGSSYEQYF. The DNA of the CDR3 is TGTGCCAGCTCTAGCGGGAGCTCCTACGAGCAGTACTTC. This chain uses TRBV5-4 with TRBJ2-7; 10 bases fit TRBD2. V lost 7 bases to trimming and J lost 0 bases; unmatched junction nucleotides: 1. CDR1 and CDR2 (germline): SGHNT, YYREEE (reference sequence). The CDR3 extends over 13 amino acids.

V and J are TRBV24-1 and TRBJ2-7; 11 positions agree with TRBD1. CDR1 and CDR2 from the germline V gene are KGHDR and SFDVKD. The CDR3 has 12 residues. J lost 7 bases, V lost 11 bases, and 6 bases had no gene match. The DNA for the CDR3 is TGTGCCAGTTCCGGGACAGGGGGGGAGCAGTACTTC. This sequence encodes CASSGTGGEQYF.

J is TRBJ1-4 and V is TRBV10-3; perhaps TRBD1 as D (5 bases). This CDR3 has 13 residues. In germline, CDR1 is ENHRY, CDR2 SYGVKD. V was shortened by 11 bases and J by 6 bases, with 16 bases between the two germline ends. CDR3 nucleotides: TGTGCCTCCGGGGGAGGGGTGGATGAAAAACTGTTTTTT. Its protein product is CASGGGVDEKLFF.

The CDR3 DNA follows: TGTGCCACCAGTGATTTTGTGGCGGGGGGCACCGGGGAGCTGTTTTTT. Amino acids: CATSDFVAGGTGELFF. This chain uses TRBV24-1 with TRBJ2-2, with 8 bases aligning to TRBD2. After removal of 1 base from V and 4 bases from J, the junction contained 4 bases not matched to a gene. Germline V CDR1 and CDR2: KGHDR, SFDVKD. CDR3 length: 16 residues.

The chain recombines TRBV30 with TRBJ2-2; D perhaps matches TRBD2 (7 bases). The V gene lost 3 bases and the J gene lost 9 bases, with 26 bases spanning the gap. The germline CDR1 and CDR2 sequences are GTSNPN and SVGIG (reference sequence). The CDR3 runs to 17 residues. The CDR3 sequence is CAWRKGGTTRTGRELFF. DNA of the CDR3: TGTGCCTGGAGGAAGGGGGGGACTACCCGAACAGGACGGGAGCTGTTTTTT.

The chain combines TRBV5-4 with TRBJ2-5, with TRBD1 matching 7 bases. The V gene's germline CDR1 is SGHNT and CDR2 YYREEE (reference sequence). Trimming cost V 4 bases and J 2 bases; bases outside gene matches: 8. The CDR3 totals 15 residues. CDR3 sequence reads: CASSPQGDRQETQYF. As DNA, the CDR3 is TGTGCCAGCAGCCCCCAGGGGGACCGTCAAGAGACCCAGTACTTC.

V is TRBV5-1 and J is TRBJ1-5; 8 bases map to TRBD1. The CDR3 contains 16 residues. Germline CDR1 SGHRS, CDR2 YFSETQ. Trimming took 4 bases from V and 6 from J; bases not matched to a gene: 12. The CDR3 sequence is CASSHPLDRVGQPQHF. As DNA, the CDR3 is TGCGCCAGCAGCCACCCATTGGACAGGGTCGGTCAGCCCCAGCATTTT.

The rearrangement links TRBV7-2 to TRBJ1-1; D gene uncertain. The CDR3 length is 13 residues. Trimming shortened V by 3 bases and J by 8 bases, and 13 bases separated the two germline ends. Germline-derived CDR1 and CDR2 are SGHTA and FQGNSA. The CDR3 spells CASSFMRGGEAFF. DNA for the CDR3: TGTGCCAGCAGCTTTATGAGAGGTGGGGAAGCTTTCTTT.

The V and J genes are TRBV6-5 and TRBJ1-2; 10 positions match TRBD1. From germline, CDR1 is MNHEY and CDR2 SVGAGI. The CDR3 sequence is 14 residues long. J gave up 6 bases and V 6 bases, and 7 bases lay outside the gene matches. The CDR3 nucleotides read TGTGCCAGCAGAAGACAGGGGGCGCGGGATGGCTACACCTTC. Translating it yields CASRRQGARDGYTF.

J is TRBJ2-3 and V is TRBV5-6, with TRBD2 matching over 9 bases. Germline assignment: CDR1 SGHDT and CDR2 YYEEEE. The CDR3 totals 18 residues. V was pared by 5 bases and J by 6 bases, with 19 bases of the junction left unmatched. The CDR3 is CASSDLRAGGFLGDTQYF. In DNA form, the CDR3 reads TGTGCCAGCAGTGACTTAAGGGCGGGAGGGTTCTTGGGCGATACGCAGTATTTT. Based on the CDR3 plus reference TRBV5-6 and TRBJ2-3, the full variable domain is DAGVTQSPTHLIKTRGQQVTLRCSPKSGHDTVSWYQQALGQGPQFIFQYYEEEERQRGNFPDRFSGHQFPNYSSELNVNALLLGDSALYLCASSDLRAGGFLGDTQYFGPGTRLTVL.

In this sample, this clone turned up a few times. This chain uses TRBV10-1 with TRBJ2-1; the match to TRBD1 covers 7 bases. The V gene end was trimmed by 3 bases and the J gene end by 2 bases; junction bases not matched to a gene: 7. Per the germline V gene, CDR1 is WNHNN and CDR2 is SYGVQD (reference sequence). The CDR3 is 16 residues long. CDR3 sequence reads: CASSDQGQKPYNEQFF. In DNA, the CDR3 is TGCGCCAGCAGTGACCAGGGACAGAAGCCCTACAATGAGCAGTTCTTC.

The V and J genes are TRBV7-2 and TRBJ1-6, with D unclear. Germline-derived CDR1 and CDR2 are SGHTA and FQGNSA. The CDR3 runs 14 residues. With 2 bases removed from V and 6 bases from J, the gap between germline ends came to 8 bases. CDR3 sequence (DNA): TGTGCCAGCAGCTTATTAGTCACTAATTCACCCCTCCACTTT. Encoded protein: CASSLLVTNSPLHF.

This chain uses TRBV29-1 with TRBJ1-1; possible D gene TRBD1, 5 bases. The CDR3 is 13 amino acids. Germline CDR1 is SQVTM and CDR2 is ANQGSEA. With 0 bases removed from V and 4 bases from J, the gap between germline ends came to 9 bases. The CDR3 is CSVEDPGGTEAFF. As DNA, the CDR3 is TGCAGCGTTGAAGATCCCGGGGGCACTGAAGCTTTCTTT.

A single count supports this clone. The chain has TRBV19 and TRBJ2-1; D might be TRBD2 (6 bases). V lost 5 bases to trimming and J lost 6 bases, with 20 bases between them. The CDR3 has 16 amino acids. Germline lookup yields CDR1 LNHDA and CDR2 SQIVND (reference sequence). CDR3 DNA: TGTGCCAGTAGTGATACGGGACTGATTAGTCCCAATGAGCAGTTCTTC. It is translated as CASSDTGLISPNEQFF.

The CDR3 region has the DNA TGTGCCAGCCCAGAAGAGTGGGAGGTCCCTGATACGCAGTATTTT. It encodes CASPEEWEVPDTQYF. The V gene is TRBV6-4, the J gene TRBJ2-3; D might be TRBD2 (6 bases). The V end lost 8 bases, the J end lost 6 bases, and 21 bases lay between the germline ends. CDR3 size: 15 residues. Germline CDR1 is MRHNA and CDR2 is SNTAGT.

This clone was seen more than once but under ten times. The chain employs TRBV12-1 and TRBJ2-1; TRBD2, the table's D call, was not compared with the DNA. TRBV12-1 is deemed a pseudogene. There are 12 residues in the CDR3. CDR3: CASSFTTLSRFF. The CDR3 DNA follows: TGTGCCAGCAGCTTCACGACTCTGTCGCGGTTCTTC.

CDR3 loop: CASSPRTGGGDTQYF. DNA for the CDR3: TGCGCCAGCAGCCCCCGGACAGGGGGCGGAGATACGCAGTATTTT. This chain joins TRBV5-1 and TRBJ2-3; 11 bases line up with TRBD1. Per germline, CDR1 SGHRS and CDR2 YFSETQ. The V gene end was trimmed by 4 bases and the J gene end by 5 bases; junction bases not matched to a gene: 6. The CDR3 totals 15 residues.

This clone was counted many times. The CDR3 DNA reads TGCGCCAGCCGTCCATCCCTAGTCGGTAATGAGCAGTTCTTC. Translated: CASRPSLVGNEQFF. This chain connects TRBV4-1 to TRBJ2-1; D gene uncertain. CDR1 and CDR2 from the germline V gene are MGHRA and YSYEKL. With 8 bases removed from V and 7 bases from J, the gap between germline ends came to 18 bases. The CDR3 is 14 amino acids.

V and J are TRBV7-8 and TRBJ1-5, with 7 bases lining up with TRBD1. From germline, CDR1 is SGHVS and CDR2 FQNEAQ. V lost 5 bases, J lost 4 bases, and 20 bases stayed unmatched. The CDR3 has 19 amino acids. Written as DNA, the CDR3 is TGTGCCAGCAGCCAACAATCCCCGGGACAGTTGAATTGGAATCAGCCCCAGCATTTT. It codes for CASSQQSPGQLNWNQPQHF.

This clone was picked up one time. The rearrangement uses TRBV28 and TRBJ1-5, with D hard to call. CDR1 MDHEN and CDR2 SYDVKM come from the germline V gene. V lost 3 bases to trimming and J lost 0 bases, with 18 bases between them. The CDR3 length is 18 residues. Written as DNA, the CDR3 is TGTGCCAGCAGTTTCGGTCAAGGAGCGGCTTATAGCAATCAGCCCCAGCATTTT. Translation: CASSFGQGAAYSNQPQHF.

The chain uses TRBV6-6 and TRBJ2-1; the match to TRBD2 covers 12 bases. The CDR3 runs 16 residues. J gave up 3 bases and V 7 bases, and 7 bases lay outside the gene matches. Germline V gene sequence: CDR1 MNHNY, CDR2 SVGAGI (reference sequence). The CDR3 sequence is CASTSGLAGIYNEQFF. CDR3 coding DNA: TGTGCCAGCACTAGCGGACTAGCGGGGATCTACAATGAGCAGTTCTTC.

The chain has TRBV11-2 and TRBJ1-2, with D hard to call. The CDR3 loop spans 14 amino acids. V was clipped by 2 bases and J by 3 bases, with 10 bases between them. Germline CDR1 is SGHAT and CDR2 is FQNNGV. Written as DNA, the CDR3 is TGTGCCAGCAGCTTAATTCACGGGGACTATGGCTACACCTTC. Amino acid sequence: CASSLIHGDYGYTF.

The J gene is TRBJ2-1, the V gene TRBV7-9; D call uncertain. The germline V and J ends were trimmed by 7 bases and 3 bases, with 25 bases remaining between them. The CDR3 is 18 amino acids. The germline gives CDR1 SEHNR, CDR2 FQNEAQ (reference sequence). The CDR3 nucleotides are TGTGCCAGCAACTACCTCGGCGGAATTGAACTACTCTACAATGAGCAGTTCTTC. It translates to CASNYLGGIELLYNEQFF. The whole variable domain, remainder taken from reference TRBV7-9 and TRBJ2-1, is DTGVSQNPRHKITKRGQNVTFRCDPISEHNRLYWYRQTLGQGPEFLTYFQNEAQLEKSRLLSDRFSAERPKGSFSTLEIQRTEQGDSAMYLCASNYLGGIELLYNEQFFGPGTRLTVL.